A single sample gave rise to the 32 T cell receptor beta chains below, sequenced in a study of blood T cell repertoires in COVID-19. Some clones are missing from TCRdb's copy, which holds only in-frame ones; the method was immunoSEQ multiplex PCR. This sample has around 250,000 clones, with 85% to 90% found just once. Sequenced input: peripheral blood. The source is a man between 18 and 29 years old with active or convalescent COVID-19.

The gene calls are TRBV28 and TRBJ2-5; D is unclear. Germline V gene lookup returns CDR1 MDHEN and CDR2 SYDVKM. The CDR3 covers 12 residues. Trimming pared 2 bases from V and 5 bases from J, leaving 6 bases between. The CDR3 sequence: CASSLRRETQYF. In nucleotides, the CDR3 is TGTGCCAGCAGTTTACGTCGGGAGACCCAGTACTTC.

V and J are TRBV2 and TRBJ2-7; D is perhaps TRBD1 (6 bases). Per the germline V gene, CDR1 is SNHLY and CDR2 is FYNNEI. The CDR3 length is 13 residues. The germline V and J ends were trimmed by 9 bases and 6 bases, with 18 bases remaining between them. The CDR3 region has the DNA TGTGCCAGGAATTCCGGGACAAACACCGAGCAGTACTTC. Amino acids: CARNSGTNTEQYF.

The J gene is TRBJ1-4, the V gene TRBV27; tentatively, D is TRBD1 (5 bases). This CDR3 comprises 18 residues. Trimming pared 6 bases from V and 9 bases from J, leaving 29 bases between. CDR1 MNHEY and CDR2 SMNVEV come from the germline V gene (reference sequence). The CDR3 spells CASSAMIPQGSLWKKLFF. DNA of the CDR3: TGTGCCAGCAGCGCGATGATACCCCAGGGATCGCTCTGGAAAAAACTGTTTTTT.

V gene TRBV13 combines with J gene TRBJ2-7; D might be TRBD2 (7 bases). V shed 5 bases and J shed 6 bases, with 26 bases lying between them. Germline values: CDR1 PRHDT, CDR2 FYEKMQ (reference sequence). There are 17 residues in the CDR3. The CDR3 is CASSPGRGRVTGSEQYF. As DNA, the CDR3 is TGTGCCAGCAGCCCCGGGCGGGGGCGCGTGACGGGCTCCGAGCAGTACTTC. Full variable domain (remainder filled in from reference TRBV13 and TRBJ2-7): AAGVIQSPRHLIKEKRETATLKCYPIPRHDTVYWYQQGPGQDPQFLISFYEKMQSDKGSIPDRFSAQQFSDYHSELNMSSLELGDSALYFCASSPGRGRVTGSEQYFGPGTRLTVT.

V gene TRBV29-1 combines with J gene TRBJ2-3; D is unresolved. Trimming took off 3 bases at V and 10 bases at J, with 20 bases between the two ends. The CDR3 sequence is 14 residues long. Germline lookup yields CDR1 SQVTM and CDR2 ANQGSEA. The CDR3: CSVEVVEYTLSQYF. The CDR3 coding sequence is TGCAGCGTTGAGGTAGTCGAATATACCCTTTCGCAGTATTTT.

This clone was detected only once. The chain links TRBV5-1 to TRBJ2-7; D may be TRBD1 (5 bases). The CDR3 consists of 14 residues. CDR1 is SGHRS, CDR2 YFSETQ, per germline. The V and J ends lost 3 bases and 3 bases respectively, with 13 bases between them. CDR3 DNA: TGCGCCAGCAGCTCCGGGCCCGACAGCTACGAGCAGTACTTC. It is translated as CASSSGPDSYEQYF. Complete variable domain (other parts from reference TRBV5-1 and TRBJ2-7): KAGVTQTPRYLIKTRGQQVTLSCSPISGHRSVSWYQQTPGQGLQFLFEYFSETQRNKGNFPGRFSGRQFSNSRSEMNVSTLELGDSALYLCASSSGPDSYEQYFGPGTRLTVT.

In DNA form, the CDR3 reads TGTGCCAGCAGTGGGGGGGGGTATGCTTTCTTT. As protein: CASSGGGYAFF. The chain couples TRBV14 to TRBJ1-1, with D tentatively TRBD1 (5 bases). V shed 6 bases and J shed 11 bases, with 13 bases lying between them. The length of the CDR3 is 11 residues. The germline gives CDR1 SGHDN, CDR2 FVKESK.

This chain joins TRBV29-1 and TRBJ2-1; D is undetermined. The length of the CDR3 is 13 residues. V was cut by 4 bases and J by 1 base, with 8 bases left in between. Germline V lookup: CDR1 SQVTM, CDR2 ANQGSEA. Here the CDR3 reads CSVVVLSYNEQFF. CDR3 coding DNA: TGCAGCGTTGTGGTGCTATCCTACAATGAGCAGTTCTTC.

The CDR3 DNA reads TGTGCCAGCGGTCCCAGGGGGAATACGGAGACCCAGTACTTC. It is translated as CASGPRGNTETQYF. The chain joins TRBV7-9 to TRBJ2-5; 7 nucleotides line up with TRBD1. V gave up 8 bases and J gave up 5 bases; unmatched junction bases: 11. The CDR3 sequence is 14 residues long. The germline CDR1 and CDR2 sequences are SEHNR and FQNEAQ (reference sequence).

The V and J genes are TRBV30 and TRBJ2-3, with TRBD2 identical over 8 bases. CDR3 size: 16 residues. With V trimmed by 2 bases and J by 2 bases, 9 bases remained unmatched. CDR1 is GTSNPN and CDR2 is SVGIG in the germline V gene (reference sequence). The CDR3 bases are TGTGCCTGGAGTCCAGGGGTAGCGGGGATCACAGATACGCAGTATTTT. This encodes CAWSPGVAGITDTQYF.

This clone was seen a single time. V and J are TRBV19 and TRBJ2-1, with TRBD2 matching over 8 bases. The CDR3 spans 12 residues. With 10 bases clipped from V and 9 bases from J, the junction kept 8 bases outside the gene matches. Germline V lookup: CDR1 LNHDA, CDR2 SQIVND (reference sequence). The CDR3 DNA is TGTGCCATCGGACCCCGGGGGGGTGAGCAGTTCTTC. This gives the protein CAIGPRGGEQFF.

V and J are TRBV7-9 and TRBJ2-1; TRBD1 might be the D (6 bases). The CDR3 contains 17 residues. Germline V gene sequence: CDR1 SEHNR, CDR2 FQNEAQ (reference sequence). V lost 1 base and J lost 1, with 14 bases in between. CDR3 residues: CASSLGQGYISYNEQFF. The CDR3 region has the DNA TGTGCCAGCAGCTTAGGGCAGGGGTACATTTCCTACAATGAGCAGTTCTTC. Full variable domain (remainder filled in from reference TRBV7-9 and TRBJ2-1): DTGVSQNPRHKITKRGQNVTFRCDPISEHNRLYWYRQTLGQGPEFLTYFQNEAQLEKSRLLSDRFSAERPKGSFSTLEIQRTEQGDSAMYLCASSLGQGYISYNEQFFGPGTRLTVL.

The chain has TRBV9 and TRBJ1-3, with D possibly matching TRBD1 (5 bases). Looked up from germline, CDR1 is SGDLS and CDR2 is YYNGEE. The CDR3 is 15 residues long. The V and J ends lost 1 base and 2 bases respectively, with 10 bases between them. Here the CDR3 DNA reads TGTGCCAGCAGCGTATCGGGGGGACCTGGAAACACCATATATTTT. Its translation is CASSVSGGPGNTIYF.

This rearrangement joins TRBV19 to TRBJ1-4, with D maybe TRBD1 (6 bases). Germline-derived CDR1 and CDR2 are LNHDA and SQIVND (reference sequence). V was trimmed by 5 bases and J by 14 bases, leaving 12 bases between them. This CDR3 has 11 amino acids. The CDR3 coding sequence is TGTGCCAGTAGTGACCGGACAGTGCTGTTTTTT. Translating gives CASSDRTVLFF.

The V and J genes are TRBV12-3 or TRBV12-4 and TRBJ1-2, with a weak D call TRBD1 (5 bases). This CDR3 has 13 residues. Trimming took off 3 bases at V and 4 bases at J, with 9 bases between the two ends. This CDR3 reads CASSFDSFYGYTF. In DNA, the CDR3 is TGTGCCAGCAGTTTCGACAGTTTCTATGGCTACACCTTC.

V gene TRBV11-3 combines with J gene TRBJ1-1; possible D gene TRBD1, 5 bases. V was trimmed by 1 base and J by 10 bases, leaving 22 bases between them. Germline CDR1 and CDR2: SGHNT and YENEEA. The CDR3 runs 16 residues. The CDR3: CASSLGRTASQGPAFF. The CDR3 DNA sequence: TGTGCCAGCAGCTTAGGCCGAACCGCCTCCCAGGGCCCAGCTTTCTTT. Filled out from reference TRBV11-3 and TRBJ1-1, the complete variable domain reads EAGVVQSPRYKIIEKKQPVAFWCNPISGHNTLYWYLQNLGQGPELLIRYENEEAVDDSQLPKDRFSAERLKGVDSTLKIQPAELGDSAVYLCASSLGRTASQGPAFFGQGTRLTVV.

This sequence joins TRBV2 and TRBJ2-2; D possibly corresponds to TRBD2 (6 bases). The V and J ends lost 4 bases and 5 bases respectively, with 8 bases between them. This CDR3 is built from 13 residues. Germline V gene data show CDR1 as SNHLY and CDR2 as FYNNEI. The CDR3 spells CASSAEGTGELFF. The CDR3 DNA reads TGTGCCAGCAGTGCGGAGGGGACCGGGGAGCTGTTTTTT.

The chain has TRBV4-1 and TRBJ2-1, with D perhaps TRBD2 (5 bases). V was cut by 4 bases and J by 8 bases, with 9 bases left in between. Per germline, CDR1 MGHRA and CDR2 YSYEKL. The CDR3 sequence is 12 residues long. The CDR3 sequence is CASSPSGDEQFF. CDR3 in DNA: TGCGCCAGCAGCCCTTCCGGGGATGAGCAGTTCTTC.

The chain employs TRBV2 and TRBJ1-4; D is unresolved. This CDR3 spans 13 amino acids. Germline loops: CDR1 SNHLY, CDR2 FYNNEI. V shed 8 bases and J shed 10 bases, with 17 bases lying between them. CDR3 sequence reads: CASQTNEIGKLFF. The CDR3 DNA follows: TGTGCCAGCCAGACAAATGAGATCGGAAAACTGTTTTTT.

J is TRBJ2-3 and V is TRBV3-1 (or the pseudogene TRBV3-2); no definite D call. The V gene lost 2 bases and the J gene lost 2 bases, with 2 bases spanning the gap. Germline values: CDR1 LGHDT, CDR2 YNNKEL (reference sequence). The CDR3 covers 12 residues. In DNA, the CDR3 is TGTGCCAGCAGCCAACACACAGATACGCAGTATTTT. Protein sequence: CASSQHTDTQYF.

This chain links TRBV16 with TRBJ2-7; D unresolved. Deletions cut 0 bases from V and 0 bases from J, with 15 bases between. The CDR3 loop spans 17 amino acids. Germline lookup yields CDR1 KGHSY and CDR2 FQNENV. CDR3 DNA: TGTGCCAGCAGCCAATCAGCGTCAGTACGGAGCTCCTACGAGCAGTACTTC. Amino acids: CASSQSASVRSSYEQYF.

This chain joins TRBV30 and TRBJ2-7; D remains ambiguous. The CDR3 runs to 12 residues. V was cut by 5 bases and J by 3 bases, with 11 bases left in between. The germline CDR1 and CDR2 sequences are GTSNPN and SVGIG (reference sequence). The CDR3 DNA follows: TGTGCCTGGGGACGAGGTGGCTACGAGCAGTACTTC. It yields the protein CAWGRGGYEQYF.

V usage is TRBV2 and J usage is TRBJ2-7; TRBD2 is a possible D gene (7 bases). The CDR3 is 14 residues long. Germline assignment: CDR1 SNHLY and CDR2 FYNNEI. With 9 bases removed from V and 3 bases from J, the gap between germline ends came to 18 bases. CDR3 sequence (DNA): TGTGCCAGTTCGAGGGAGGGGGTAAACTACGAGCAGTACTTC. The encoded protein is CASSREGVNYEQYF. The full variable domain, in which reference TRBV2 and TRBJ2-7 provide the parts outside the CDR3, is EPEVTQTPSHQVTQMGQEVILRCVPISNHLYFYWYRQILGQKVEFLVSFYNNEISEKSEIFDDQFSVERPDGSNFTLKIRSTKLEDSAMYFCASSREGVNYEQYFGPGTRLTVT.

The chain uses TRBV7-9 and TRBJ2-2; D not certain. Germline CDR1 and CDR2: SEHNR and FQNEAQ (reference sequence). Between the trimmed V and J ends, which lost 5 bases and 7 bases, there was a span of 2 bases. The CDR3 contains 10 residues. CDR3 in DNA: TGTGCCAGCAGCCACGGGGAGCTGTTTTTT. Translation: CASSHGELFF.

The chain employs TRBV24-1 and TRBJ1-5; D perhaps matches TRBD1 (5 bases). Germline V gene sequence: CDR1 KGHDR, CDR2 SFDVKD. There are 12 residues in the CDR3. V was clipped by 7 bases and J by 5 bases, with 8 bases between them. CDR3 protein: CATSDRDQPQHF. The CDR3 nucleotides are TGTGCCACCAGCGACAGAGATCAGCCCCAGCATTTT.

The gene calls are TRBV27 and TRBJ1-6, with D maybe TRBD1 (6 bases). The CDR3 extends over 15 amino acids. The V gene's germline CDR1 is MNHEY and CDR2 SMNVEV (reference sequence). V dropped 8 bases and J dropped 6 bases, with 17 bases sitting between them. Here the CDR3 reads CASHPTGSINSPLHF. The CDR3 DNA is TGTGCCAGCCACCCGACAGGAAGCATTAATTCACCCCTCCACTTT.

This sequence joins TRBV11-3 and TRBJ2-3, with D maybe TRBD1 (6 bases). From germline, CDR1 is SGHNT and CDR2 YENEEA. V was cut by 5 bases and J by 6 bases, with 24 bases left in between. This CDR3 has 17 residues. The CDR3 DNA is TGTGCCAGCAGCATTCTCCGGGACACCCAATTAGCGGATACGCAGTATTTT. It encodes CASSILRDTQLADTQYF.

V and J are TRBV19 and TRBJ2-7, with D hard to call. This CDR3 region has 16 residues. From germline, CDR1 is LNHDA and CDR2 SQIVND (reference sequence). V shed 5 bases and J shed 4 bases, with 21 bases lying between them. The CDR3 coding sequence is TGTGCCAGTAGTGATAACGAACCACGAGGCCGATACGAGCAGTACTTC. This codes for CASSDNEPRGRYEQYF. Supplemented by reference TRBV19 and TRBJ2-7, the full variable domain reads DGGITQSPKYLFRKEGQNVTLSCEQNLNHDAMYWYRQDPGQGLRLIYYSQIVNDFQKGDIAEGYSVSREKKESFPLTVTSAQKNPTAFYLCASSDNEPRGRYEQYFGPGTRLTVT.

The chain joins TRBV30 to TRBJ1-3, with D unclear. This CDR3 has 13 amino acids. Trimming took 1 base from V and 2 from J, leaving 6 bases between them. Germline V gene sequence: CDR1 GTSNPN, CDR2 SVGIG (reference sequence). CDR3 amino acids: CAWSGTAGNTIYF. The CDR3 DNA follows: TGTGCCTGGAGTGGGACTGCTGGAAACACCATATATTTT. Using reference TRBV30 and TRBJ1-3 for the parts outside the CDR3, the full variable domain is SQTIHQWPATLVQPVGSPLSLECTVEGTSNPNLYWYRQAAGRGLQLLFYSVGIGQISSEVPQNLSASRPQDRQFILSSKKLLLSDSGFYLCAWSGTAGNTIYFGEGSWLTVV.

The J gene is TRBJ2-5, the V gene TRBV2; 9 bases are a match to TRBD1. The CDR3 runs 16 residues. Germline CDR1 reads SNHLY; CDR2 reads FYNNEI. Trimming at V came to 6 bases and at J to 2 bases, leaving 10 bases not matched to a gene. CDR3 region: CASRTRGQGGQETQYF. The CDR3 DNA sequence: TGTGCCAGCAGAACAAGGGGACAGGGAGGGCAAGAGACCCAGTACTTC.

The CDR3 DNA sequence: TGTGCCAGCAGCATTCGAGCGCGGGAGACCCAGTACTTC. Protein sequence: CASSIRARETQYF. This sequence joins TRBV2 and TRBJ2-5, with D hard to call. CDR3 size: 13 residues. CDR1 and CDR2 from the germline V gene are SNHLY and FYNNEI. The V end was cut by 6 bases, the J end by 5 bases, with 13 bases between.

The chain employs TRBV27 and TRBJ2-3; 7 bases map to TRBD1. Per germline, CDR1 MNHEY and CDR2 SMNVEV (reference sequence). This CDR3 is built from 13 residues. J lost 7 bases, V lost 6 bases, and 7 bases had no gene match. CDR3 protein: CASSLDRANTQYF. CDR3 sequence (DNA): TGTGCCAGCAGCCTAGACAGGGCAAATACGCAGTATTTT.